Listed below are T cell receptor beta chains from one sample, sequenced in a study of type 1 regulatory T cells. From the reads, TCRdb called clonotypes with MiXCR, one entry per CDR3 protein. The data show around 62,000 distinct CDR3 sequences, with about 60% seen just once and 7.6% held by the top ten. Antigens of these TCRs are unknown. Specimen: cultured T cells, either the whole culture or a sorted T cell fraction (not recorded which). The receptors shown here come from a human donor in good health. Both conserved end residues are part of each CDR3.

V: TRBV12-3/TRBV12-4; J: TRBJ2-6; CDR3: CASSPATSPSPGANVLTF
V: TRBV6-2/TRBV6-3; J: TRBJ2-5; CDR3: CASSYFEGMGETQYF
V: TRBV19; J: TRBJ2-5; CDR3: CASSMDGLAGLETQYF
V: TRBV7-9; J: TRBJ2-5; CDR3: CASSSLAGAQETQYF
V: TRBV29-1; J: TRBJ2-5; CDR3: CSVLRGQETQYF
V: TRBV11-1; J: TRBJ2-1; CDR3: CASSPFSSGSSYNEQFF
V: TRBV4-1; J: TRBJ2-7; CDR3: CASSQSSLFGYEQYF
V: TRBV12-3/TRBV12-4; J: TRBJ2-5; CDR3: CASGGAPSPETQYF
V: TRBV5-4; J: TRBJ2-5; CDR3: CASSPGQPQETQYF
V: TRBV24-1; J: TRBJ2-1; CDR3: CATRGGGDEQFF
V: TRBV30; J: TRBJ2-3; CDR3: CAWTPGGATDTQYF
V: TRBV7-9; J: TRBJ1-4; CDR3: CASSPGGREKLFF
V: TRBV27; J: TRBJ2-2; CDR3: CASRPDRANGGELFF
V: TRBV5-1; J: TRBJ2-7; CDR3: CASSSRGDRFTGYEQYF
V: TRBV11-2; J: TRBJ2-7; CDR3: CASSFTRSSGRHEPYF
V: TRBV5-4; J: TRBJ2-5; CDR3: CASSSQRGVGETQYF
V: TRBV11-2; J: TRBJ2-5; CDR3: CASSLGELAGGGRETQYF
V: TRBV10-3; J: TRBJ2-5; CDR3: CAISVRNDETQYF
V: TRBV20-1; J: TRBJ2-1; CDR3: CSALAGVGVRDEQFF
V: TRBV12-3/TRBV12-4; J: TRBJ2-7; CDR3: CASRMTGGEEQYF
V: TRBV28; J: TRBJ2-7; CDR3: CASSLVAGDEQYF
V: TRBV6-5; J: TRBJ2-7; CDR3: CASGGGTGSKQYF
V: TRBV5-1; J: TRBJ1-4; CDR3: CASSLMGRPPTNEKLFF
V: TRBV30; J: TRBJ1-1; CDR3: CAWSWGGSTEAFF
V: TRBV29-1; J: TRBJ2-7; CDR3: CSVDRPGTYEQYF
V: TRBV15; J: TRBJ2-1; CDR3: CATSNKGLAGPGVNEQFF
V: TRBV28; J: TRBJ1-5; CDR3: CASSSIQPQHF